The rows below give T cell receptor beta chains drawn from one sample of a study of blood T cell repertoires in COVID-19. Sequenced by immunoSEQ multiplex PCR; TCRdb stores in-frame clones only, minus some. The sample lists 150,000 to 200,000 clones, approximately 81% occurring once. The sequencing input was peripheral blood. The origin of the receptors is a person between 65 and 79 years old with COVID-19, enrolled during active disease. The conserved cysteine and the conserved F or W are not part of the CDR3 here.

v_gene	j_gene	CDR3aa
TRBV4-1	TRBJ1-1	ASSHGRVGTEAF
TRBV28	TRBJ2-1	ASRRDRSSYNEQF
TRBV4-1	TRBJ2-1	ASSQDGVTVNSYNEQF
TRBV12-3/TRBV12-4	TRBJ1-1	ASSFGRDTEAF
TRBV5-1	TRBJ1-5	ASSLNDQTGPQH
TRBV28	TRBJ1-6	ASNRDINSPLH
TRBV7-6	TRBJ2-7	ASSLAAGRDYEQY
TRBV6-2/TRBV6-3	TRBJ1-2	ASSSTGTGGYDYGYT
TRBV19	TRBJ2-1	ASSIRSRTSGGHVGSYNEQF
TRBV10-3	TRBJ1-1	AISSQGNTEAF
TRBV12-3/TRBV12-4	TRBJ1-1	ASRKQGRAF
TRBV6-6	TRBJ1-5	ASARDSQMTSQH
TRBV5-4	TRBJ1-2	ASSSGRYRANYGYT
TRBV3-1/TRBV3-2	TRBJ2-1	ASSQDASGVRQF
TRBV12-3/TRBV12-4	TRBJ1-4	ASREETGEKLF
TRBV7-2	TRBJ1-2	ASSLYTKTGGYGYT
TRBV27	TRBJ2-3	ASSLRGADTQY
TRBV5-1	TRBJ1-4	ASSFEGQGYEKLF
TRBV5-6	TRBJ2-5	ASASGNRGSETQY
TRBV5-1	TRBJ2-5	ASSLDVPTQETQY
TRBV28	TRBJ2-1	ASLGTEQF
TRBV24-1	TRBJ1-5	ATSDLPGQPQH
TRBV7-2	TRBJ1-2	ASSLTLGGTANYGYT
TRBV6-5	TRBJ2-1	ASSYSNIAGAEQF
TRBV9	TRBJ2-2	ASSVLVGGPAGELF
TRBV28	TRBJ1-2	ASRMTGGLPYGYT
TRBV3-1/TRBV3-2	TRBJ1-2	ASSRRGGLVYGYT
TRBV15	TRBJ1-2	ATSRAVGGLDGYT
TRBV19	TRBJ1-5	ASSAGQSNQPQH
TRBV5-4	TRBJ1-2	ASSLTDYGYT